These T cell receptor beta chains were read from a single sample in a study of OX40 agonist ivuxolimab in advanced cancers. The protocol was immunoSEQ multiplex PCR, while the TCRdb copy is restricted to in-frame clones and leaves out a portion. The repertoire holds 73,000 or so clones, with around nine tenths as singletons. Material: CD4+ or CD8+ T cells sorted from blood, obtained in a trial of the OX40 agonist ivuxolimab. These receptors were taken from an adult with an advanced solid tumor such as melanoma, head and neck, liver or kidney cancer. The CDR3 runs from the conserved cysteine through the conserved F or W. The D gene is left open where the match is weak. Not every row has a clone size; where given, it reads once, few, many or a size class.

size | J | V | length | D | CDR3 | DNA
few | TRBJ2-1 | TRBV6-4 | 15 | TRBD2 | CASRRTSGPNNEQFF | TGTGCCAGCAGGAGGACTAGCGGCCCCAACAATGAGCAGTTCTTC
few | TRBJ1-6 | TRBV19 | 14 | TRBD1 | CASSKGQGNSPLHF | TGTGCCAGTAGTAAGGGACAGGGTAATTCACCCCTCCACTTT
- | TRBJ2-5 | TRBV6-4 | 16 | TRBD2 | CAIPPRTSGSGETQYF | TGTGCCATCCCCCCTCGGACTAGCGGGAGTGGGGAGACCCAGTACTTC
once | TRBJ1-3 | TRBV9 | 15 | - | CASSVGRVSGNTIYF | TGTGCCAGCAGCGTAGGCCGAGTCTCTGGAAACACCATATATTTT
once | TRBJ1-2 | TRBV7-2 | 15 | TRBD1 | CASSPAPGGNYGYTF | TGTGCCAGCAGCCCAGCCCCAGGGGGGAACTATGGCTACACCTTC
- | TRBJ1-1 | TRBV28 | 14 | TRBD1 | CAITPPGQHTEAFF | TGTGCCATCACCCCACCGGGACAGCACACTGAAGCTTTCTTT
- | TRBJ2-7 | TRBV18 | 14 | TRBD1 | CASSPWDSKYEQYF | TGTGCCAGCTCACCATGGGACAGTAAATACGAGCAGTACTTC
once | TRBJ1-5 | TRBV19 | 14 | - | CASSIPASNGPQHF | TGTGCCAGTAGTATCCCAGCCTCCAATGGGCCCCAGCATTTT
few | TRBJ1-2 | TRBV6-1 | 16 | - | CASSEGGGARRYGYTF | TGTGCCAGCAGTGAAGGAGGGGGGGCGCGCCGCTATGGCTACACCTTC
- | TRBJ1-1 | TRBV19 | 11 | - | CASVRGTEAFF | TGTGCCAGCGTGAGGGGGACTGAAGCTTTCTTT
- | TRBJ2-1 | TRBV28 | 14 | TRBD2 | CASIAGGGVNEQFF | TGTGCCAGCATAGCGGGAGGGGGTGTAAATGAGCAGTTCTTC
- | TRBJ2-5 | TRBV5-1 | 13 | - | CASSFPGKETQYF | TGCGCCAGCAGCTTCCCAGGGAAGGAGACCCAGTACTTC
- | TRBJ2-7 | TRBV11-2 | 15 | TRBD2 | CASSLVSSGGPQQYF | TGTGCCAGCAGCTTAGTTTCGAGCGGGGGGCCCCAGCAGTACTTC
- | TRBJ1-5 | TRBV9 | 16 | - | CASSVVIGDSNQPQHF | TGTGCCAGCAGCGTAGTAATCGGGGATAGCAATCAGCCCCAGCATTTT
- | TRBJ1-2 | TRBV18 | 13 | - | CASSPQDSYGYTF | TGTGCCAGCTCACCACAGGACAGCTATGGCTACACCTTC
- | TRBJ2-7 | TRBV19 | 14 | - | CASSTGGHPYEQYF | TGTGCCAGTAGTACTGGGGGGCACCCCTACGAGCAGTACTTC
- | TRBJ1-1 | TRBV18 | 15 | - | CASSPGEGLNTEAFF | TGTGCCAGCTCCCCGGGAGAGGGATTGAACACTGAAGCTTTCTTT
once | TRBJ2-2 | TRBV5-1 | 14 | - | CASSFQGRDGELFF | TGCGCCAGCAGCTTCCAGGGGCGTGACGGGGAGCTGTTTTTT
- | TRBJ1-2 | TRBV6-5 | 12 | TRBD1 | CASGRDSYGYTF | TGTGCCAGCGGCCGGGACAGCTATGGCTACACCTTC
- | TRBJ2-3 | TRBV4-3 | 15 | TRBD2 | CASSLAGTSIDTQYF | TGCGCCAGCAGCCTAGCCGGGACTAGCATAGATACGCAGTATTTT
- | TRBJ2-2 | TRBV7-2 | 14 | TRBD1 | CASTDRGGVGELFF | TGTGCCAGTACAGACAGGGGGGGGGTCGGGGAGCTGTTTTTT
- | TRBJ1-5 | TRBV7-2 | 15 | TRBD1 | CASSPETGGNQPQHF | TGTGCCAGCAGCCCAGAGACAGGGGGCAATCAGCCCCAGCATTTT
- | TRBJ2-2 | TRBV18 | 14 | - | CASSPIGPTGELFF | TGTGCCAGCTCACCAATTGGGCCTACCGGGGAGCTGTTTTTT
- | TRBJ1-5 | TRBV30 | 13 | - | CALAGDSNQPQHF | TGTGCCCTCGCTGGGGATAGCAATCAGCCCCAGCATTTT